This is a list of T cell receptor beta chains from one sample in a study of T cells expressing NK-cell markers. Using the 5' RACE reads, TCRdb records one entry per CDR3 protein without DNA. The listing contains about 380,000 distinct CDR3 sequences. Sequencing input: blood T cells: a sorted CD56 or NKG2C T cell subset, CD4+ or CD8+ T cells, or bulk PBMC T cells (not recorded which). Source of these receptors: a man aged 18 to 69 in good health. Each CDR3 is given with its conserved first and last residue.

j_call v_call cdr3_length cdr3_aa
TRBJ2-2 TRBV5-1 16 CASSLRQGAGVGELFF
TRBJ1-4 TRBV20-1 15 CSAPRTEGRYEKLFF
TRBJ2-3 TRBV7-2 13 CASSLRPIDTQYF
TRBJ1-2 TRBV5-1 15 CASSLGINARGGYTF
TRBJ2-7 TRBV6-1 17 CASSPYRGPGPSMEQYF
TRBJ2-2 TRBV9 16 CASLFSRGGPTGELFF
TRBJ2-3 TRBV19 16 CASSKRTGAFTDTQYF
TRBJ2-7 TRBV12-3/TRBV12-4 15 CASSFLTGGQDEQYF
TRBJ1-2 TRBV7-2 13 CASSRTENYGYTF
TRBJ1-1 TRBV7-9 14 CASSASQGRTEAFF
TRBJ1-1 TRBV3-1 15 CASSQAKTQNTEAFF
TRBJ1-1 TRBV18 14 CASSQDRMNTEAFF
TRBJ2-7 TRBV5-1 16 CASSNPDRKSSYEQYF
TRBJ2-7 TRBV5-4 14 CASSSERGHYEQYF
TRBJ1-1 TRBV2 16 CASYGDRGWLNTEAFF
TRBJ1-2 TRBV19 14 CASSTPGQGYGYTF
TRBJ1-6 TRBV7-2 16 CASSSAPQGADSPLHF